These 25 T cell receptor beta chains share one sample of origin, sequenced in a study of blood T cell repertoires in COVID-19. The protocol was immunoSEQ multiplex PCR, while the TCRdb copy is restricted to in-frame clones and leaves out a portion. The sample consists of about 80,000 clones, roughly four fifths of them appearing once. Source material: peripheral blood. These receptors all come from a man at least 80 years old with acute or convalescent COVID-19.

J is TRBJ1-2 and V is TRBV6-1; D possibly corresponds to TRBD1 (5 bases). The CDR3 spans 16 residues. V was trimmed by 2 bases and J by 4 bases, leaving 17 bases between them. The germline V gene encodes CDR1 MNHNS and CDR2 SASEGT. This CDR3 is CASSELPGAWGYGYTF. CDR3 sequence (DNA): TGTGCCAGCAGTGAACTACCTGGGGCCTGGGGCTATGGCTACACCTTC.

CDR3 in amino acids: CASSQEGGKGSLGQYF. The CDR3 nucleotides read TGCGCCAGCAGCCAAGAAGGGGGAAAGGGGTCTCTAGGGCAGTACTTC. The chain carries TRBV4-1 and TRBJ2-7, with a tentative D call TRBD1 (6 bases). The V end was cut by 0 bases, the J end by 9 bases, with 21 bases between. The V gene's germline CDR1 is MGHRA and CDR2 YSYEKL. The CDR3 has 16 residues.

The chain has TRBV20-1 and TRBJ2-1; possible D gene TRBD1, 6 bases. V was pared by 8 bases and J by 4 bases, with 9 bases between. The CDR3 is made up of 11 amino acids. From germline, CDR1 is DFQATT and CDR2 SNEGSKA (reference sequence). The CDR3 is CSSQGYNEQFF. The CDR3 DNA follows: TGCAGTAGTCAGGGGTACAATGAGCAGTTCTTC.

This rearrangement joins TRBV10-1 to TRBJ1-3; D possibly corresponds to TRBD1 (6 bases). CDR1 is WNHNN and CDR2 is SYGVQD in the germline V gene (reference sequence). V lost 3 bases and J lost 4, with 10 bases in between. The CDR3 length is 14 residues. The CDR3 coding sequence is TGCGCCAGCAGTGATTCGACAGGAGGAAACACCATATATTTT. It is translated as CASSDSTGGNTIYF.

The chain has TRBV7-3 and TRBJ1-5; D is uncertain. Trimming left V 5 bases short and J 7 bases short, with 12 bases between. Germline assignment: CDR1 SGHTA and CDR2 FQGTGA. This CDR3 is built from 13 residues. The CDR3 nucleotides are TGTGCCAGCAGCCTGAAACCTGAGCAGCCCCAGCATTTT. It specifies CASSLKPEQPQHF.

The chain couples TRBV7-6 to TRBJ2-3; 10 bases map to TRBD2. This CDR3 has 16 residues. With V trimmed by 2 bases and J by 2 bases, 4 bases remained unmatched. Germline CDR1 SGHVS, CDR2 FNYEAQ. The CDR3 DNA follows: TGTGCCAGCAGCTTATTAGCGGGGGGTGCCACAGATACGCAGTATTTT. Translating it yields CASSLLAGGATDTQYF. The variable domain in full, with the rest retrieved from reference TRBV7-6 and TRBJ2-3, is GAGVSQSPRYKVTKRGQDVALRCDPISGHVSLYWYRQALGQGPEFLTYFNYEAQQDKSGLPNDRFSAERPEGSISTLTIQRTEQRDSAMYRCASSLLAGGATDTQYFGPGTRLTVL.

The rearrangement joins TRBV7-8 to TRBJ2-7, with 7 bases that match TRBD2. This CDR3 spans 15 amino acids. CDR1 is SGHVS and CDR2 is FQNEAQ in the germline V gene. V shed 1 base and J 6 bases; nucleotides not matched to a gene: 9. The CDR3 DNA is TGTGCCAGCAGCTTAGTCGGCGGACTAGGTAGCGAGCAGTACTTC. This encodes CASSLVGGLGSEQYF.

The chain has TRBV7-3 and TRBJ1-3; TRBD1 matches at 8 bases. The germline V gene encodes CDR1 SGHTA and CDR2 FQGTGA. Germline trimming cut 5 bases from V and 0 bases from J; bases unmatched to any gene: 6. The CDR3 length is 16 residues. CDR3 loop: CASSLQGAISGNTIYF. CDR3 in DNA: TGTGCCAGCAGCCTCCAGGGGGCGATCTCTGGAAACACCATATATTTT.

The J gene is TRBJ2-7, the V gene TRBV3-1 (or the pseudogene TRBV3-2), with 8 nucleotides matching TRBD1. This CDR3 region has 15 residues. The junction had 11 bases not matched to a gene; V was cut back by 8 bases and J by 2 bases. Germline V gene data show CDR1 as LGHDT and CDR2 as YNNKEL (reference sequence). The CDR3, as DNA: TGTGCCAGCCGCACCCGGACAGGGTACACCTACGAGCAGTACTTC. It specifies CASRTRTGYTYEQYF.

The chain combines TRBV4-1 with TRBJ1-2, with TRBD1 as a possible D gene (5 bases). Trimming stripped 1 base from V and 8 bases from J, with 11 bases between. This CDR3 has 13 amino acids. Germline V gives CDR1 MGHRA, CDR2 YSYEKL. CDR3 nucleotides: TGCGCCAGCAGCCAAGTTAGGGGCTGGGGCTACACCTTC. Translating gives CASSQVRGWGYTF.

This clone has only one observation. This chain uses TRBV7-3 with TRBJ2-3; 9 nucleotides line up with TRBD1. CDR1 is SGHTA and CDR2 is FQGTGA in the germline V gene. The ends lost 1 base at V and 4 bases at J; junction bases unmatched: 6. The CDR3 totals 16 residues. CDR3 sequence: CASSLMDRGGADTQYF. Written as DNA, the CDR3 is TGTGCCAGCAGCTTAATGGACAGGGGCGGCGCAGATACGCAGTATTTT.

The CDR3 here is CASSLGGLSRAEAFF. CDR3 DNA: TGTGCCAGCAGCCTGGGTGGCCTTTCACGGGCTGAAGCTTTCTTT. The rearrangement links TRBV27 to TRBJ1-1; D gene unclear. Trimming took off 6 bases at V and 6 bases at J, with 20 bases between the two ends. There are 15 residues in the CDR3. From germline, CDR1 is MNHEY and CDR2 SMNVEV (reference sequence).

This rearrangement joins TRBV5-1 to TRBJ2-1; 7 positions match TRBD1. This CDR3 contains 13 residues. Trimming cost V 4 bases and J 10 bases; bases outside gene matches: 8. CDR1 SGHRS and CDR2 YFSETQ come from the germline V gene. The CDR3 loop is CASSQDRPEEQFF. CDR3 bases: TGCGCCAGCAGCCAGGACAGGCCGGAGGAGCAGTTCTTC.

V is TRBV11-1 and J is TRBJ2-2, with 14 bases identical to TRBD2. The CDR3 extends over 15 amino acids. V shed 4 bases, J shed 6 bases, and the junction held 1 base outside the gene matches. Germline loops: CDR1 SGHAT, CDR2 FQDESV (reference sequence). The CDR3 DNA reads TGTGCCAGCAGCTGGGGACTAGCGGGGGCCGGGGAGCTGTTTTTT. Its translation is CASSWGLAGAGELFF.

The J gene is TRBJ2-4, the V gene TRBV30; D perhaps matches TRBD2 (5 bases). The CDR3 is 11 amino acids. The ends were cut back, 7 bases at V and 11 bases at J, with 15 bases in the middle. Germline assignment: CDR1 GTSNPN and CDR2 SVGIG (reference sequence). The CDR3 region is CALTIGVVQYF. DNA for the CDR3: TGTGCCTTGACGATCGGGGTGGTTCAGTACTTC.

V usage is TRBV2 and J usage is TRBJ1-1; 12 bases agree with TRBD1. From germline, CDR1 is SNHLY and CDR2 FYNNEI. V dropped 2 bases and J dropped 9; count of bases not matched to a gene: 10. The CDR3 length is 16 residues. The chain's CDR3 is CASSELGGTGGRKAFF. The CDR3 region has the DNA TGTGCCAGCAGTGAATTAGGGGGGACAGGGGGCAGGAAAGCTTTCTTT. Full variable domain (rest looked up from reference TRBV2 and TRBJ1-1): EPEVTQTPSHQVTQMGQEVILRCVPISNHLYFYWYRQILGQKVEFLVSFYNNEISEKSEIFDDQFSVERPDGSNFTLKIRSTKLEDSAMYFCASSELGGTGGRKAFFGQGTRLTVV.

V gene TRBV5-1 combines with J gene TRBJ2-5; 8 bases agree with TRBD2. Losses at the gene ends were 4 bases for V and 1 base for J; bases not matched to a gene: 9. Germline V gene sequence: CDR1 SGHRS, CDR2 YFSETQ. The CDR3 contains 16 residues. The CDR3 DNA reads TGCGCCAGCAGCCGGTGGGGCGGGGGGCCCCAAGAGACCCAGTACTTC. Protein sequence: CASSRWGGGPQETQYF.

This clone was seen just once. Written as DNA, the CDR3 is TGTGCCTGGAGTCTACAGGGGATCGGAGCTTTCTTT. Translation gives CAWSLQGIGAFF. V is TRBV30 and J is TRBJ1-1, with 7 nucleotides matching TRBD1. CDR3 size: 12 residues. The J segment lost 10 bases and the V segment lost 2 bases, leaving 7 bases of the junction unmatched. Germline V gene sequence: CDR1 GTSNPN, CDR2 SVGIG (reference sequence).

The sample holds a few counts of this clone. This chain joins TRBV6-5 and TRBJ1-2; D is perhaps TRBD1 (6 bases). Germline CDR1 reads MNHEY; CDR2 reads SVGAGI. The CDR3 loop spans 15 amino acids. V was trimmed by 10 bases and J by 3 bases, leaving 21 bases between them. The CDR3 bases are TGTGCCACCCTAGGCCCCACAGGGAAGGACTATGGCTACACCTTC. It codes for CATLGPTGKDYGYTF.

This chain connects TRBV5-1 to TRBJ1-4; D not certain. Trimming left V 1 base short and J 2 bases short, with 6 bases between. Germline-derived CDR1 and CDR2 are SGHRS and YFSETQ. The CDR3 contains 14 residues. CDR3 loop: CASSLTATNEKLFF. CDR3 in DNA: TGCGCCAGCAGCTTGACAGCTACTAATGAAAAACTGTTTTTT.

CDR3 coding DNA: TGTGCCAGCAGCTTACGGACAGGGGGCGACTATGGCTACACCTTC. Translating gives CASSLRTGGDYGYTF. The chain employs TRBV5-8 and TRBJ1-2; TRBD1 matches at 11 bases. CDR3 length equals 15 residues. Germline trimming cut 2 bases from V and 3 bases from J; bases unmatched to any gene: 3. The germline V gene has CDR1 SGHTS and CDR2 YDEGEE.

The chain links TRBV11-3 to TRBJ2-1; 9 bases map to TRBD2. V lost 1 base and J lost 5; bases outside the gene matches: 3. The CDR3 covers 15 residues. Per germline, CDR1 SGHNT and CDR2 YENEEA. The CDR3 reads CASSLASGVNNEQFF. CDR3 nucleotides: TGTGCCAGCAGCTTAGCTAGCGGGGTAAACAATGAGCAGTTCTTC.

The CDR3 DNA is TGTGCCAGATTACAGGGGGCGAAGGGAGAGACCCAGTACTTC. This gives the protein CARLQGAKGETQYF. The chain recombines TRBV21-1 with TRBJ2-5; TRBD1 is taken as the D call from the table, unchecked against the DNA. TRBV21-1 is deemed a pseudogene. The CDR3 totals 14 residues.

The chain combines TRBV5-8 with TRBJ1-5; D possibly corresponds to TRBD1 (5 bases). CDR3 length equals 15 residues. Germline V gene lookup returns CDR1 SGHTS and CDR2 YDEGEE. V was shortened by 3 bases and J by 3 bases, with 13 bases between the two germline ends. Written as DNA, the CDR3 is TGTGCCAGCAGCTCCGGCGCAGGGCTCAATCAGCCCCAGCATTTT. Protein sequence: CASSSGAGLNQPQHF.

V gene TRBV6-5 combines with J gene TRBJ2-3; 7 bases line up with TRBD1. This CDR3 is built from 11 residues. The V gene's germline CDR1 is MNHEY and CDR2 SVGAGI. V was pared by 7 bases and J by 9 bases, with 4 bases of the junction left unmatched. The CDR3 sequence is CASNQGDTQYF. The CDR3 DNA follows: TGTGCCAGCAATCAGGGGGACACGCAGTATTTT.